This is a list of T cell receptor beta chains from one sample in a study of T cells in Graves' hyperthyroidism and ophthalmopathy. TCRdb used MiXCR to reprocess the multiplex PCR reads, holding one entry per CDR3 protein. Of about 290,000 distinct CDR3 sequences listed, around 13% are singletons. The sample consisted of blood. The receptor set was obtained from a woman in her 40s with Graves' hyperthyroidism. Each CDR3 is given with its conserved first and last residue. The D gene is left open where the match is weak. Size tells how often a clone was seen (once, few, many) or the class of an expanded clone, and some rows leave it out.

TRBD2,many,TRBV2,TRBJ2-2,TGTGCCAGCTCCCCAGCTAGCGGGGCTGTGAGGGAGCTGTTTTTT,CASSPASGAVRELFF
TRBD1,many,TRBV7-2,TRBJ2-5,TGTGCCAGCAGCTCGGGACAGGTCCGAGAGACCCAGTACTTC,CASSSGQVRETQYF
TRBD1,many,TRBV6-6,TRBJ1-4,TGTGCCAGCAGTTACCCCGCCGGACAGGGCCGTGAAAAACTGTTTTTT,CASSYPAGQGREKLFF
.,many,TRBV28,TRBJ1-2,TGTGCCAGCAGTTTAGGCGGGGGCTATGGCTACACCTTC,CASSLGGGYGYTF
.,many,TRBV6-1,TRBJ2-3,TGTGCCAGCAGTGTCGAGCGCACAGATACGCAGTATTTT,CASSVERTDTQYF
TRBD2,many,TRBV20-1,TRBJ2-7,TGCAGTGCTAGAGGGGGCCGGACAAATAGCGGGAGCATCCACGAGCAGTACTTC,CSARGGRTNSGSIHEQYF
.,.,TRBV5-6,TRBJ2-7,TGTGCCAGCAGCGGGGGGACAGAAGGATACGAGCAGTACTTC,CASSGGTEGYEQYF
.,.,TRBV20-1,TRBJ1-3,TGCAGTGCCCGTGACGACGGCTCTGGAAACACCATATATTTT,CSARDDGSGNTIYF
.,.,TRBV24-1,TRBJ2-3,TGTGCCACCGAAAGCGACCGCACAGATACGCAGTATTTT,CATESDRTDTQYF
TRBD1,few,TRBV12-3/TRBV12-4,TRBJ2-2,TGTGCCAGCAGGTCTCCGGGACAGGTCAACACCGGGGAGCTGTTTTTT,CASRSPGQVNTGELFF
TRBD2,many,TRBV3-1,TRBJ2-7,TGTGCCAGCAGCCAGGGGACTAGCGCGTCCTACGAGCAGTACTTC,CASSQGTSASYEQYF
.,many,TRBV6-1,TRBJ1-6,TGTGCCAGCAGTTATCAAGGGGGAAATTCACCCCTCCACTTT,CASSYQGGNSPLHF
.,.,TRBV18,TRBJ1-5,TGTGCCAGCTCACCTGGGGCTACTCAGCCCCAGCATTTT,CASSPGATQPQHF
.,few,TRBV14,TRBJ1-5,TGTGCCAGCAGCCAAACTATTAATCAGCCCCAGCATTTT,CASSQTINQPQHF
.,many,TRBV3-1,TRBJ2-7,TGTGCCAGCAGCCACGGGAGAGCCGAGCAGTACTTC,CASSHGRAEQYF
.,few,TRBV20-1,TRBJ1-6,TGCAGTGCTCTCAGGGGACTCTCCTATAATTCACCCCTCCACTTT,CSALRGLSYNSPLHF
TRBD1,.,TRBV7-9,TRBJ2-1,TGTGCCAGCAGCGCCGGACAGGGGGCCTACAATGAGCAGTTCTTC,CASSAGQGAYNEQFF
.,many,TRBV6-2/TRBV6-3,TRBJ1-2,TGTGCCAGCAGGGACCACGGCCGTCGAGGAGGCTACACCTTC,CASRDHGRRGGYTF
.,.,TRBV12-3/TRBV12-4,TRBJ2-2,TGTGCCAGCAATGACGGGGAGCTGTTTTTT,CASNDGELFF
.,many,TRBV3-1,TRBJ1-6,TGTGCCAGCAGCCTGACAGTGATAAATTCACCCCTCCACTTT,CASSLTVINSPLHF
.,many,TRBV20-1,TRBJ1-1,TGCAGTGCTCTGCACGTGAACACTGAAGCTTTCTTT,CSALHVNTEAFF
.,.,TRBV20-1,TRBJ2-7,TGCAGTGCTATCGATAATATTTGGGGGATCTCCTACGAGCAGTACTTC,CSAIDNIWGISYEQYF
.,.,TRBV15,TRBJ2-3,TGTGCCACCAGCAGCACCTTTCTTAATCCAGATACGCAGTATTTT,CATSSTFLNPDTQYF
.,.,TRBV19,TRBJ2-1,TGTGCCAGTAGTATAGGTGGCAGATCGAATGAGCAGTTCTTC,CASSIGGRSNEQFF
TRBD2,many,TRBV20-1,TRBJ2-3,TGCAGTGGGTTTAGCGGGAGAACAGATACGCAGTATTTT,CSGFSGRTDTQYF
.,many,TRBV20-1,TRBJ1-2,TGCAGTGCACCATTACAGGGATCGTCCTATGGCTACACCTTC,CSAPLQGSSYGYTF
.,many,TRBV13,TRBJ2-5,TGTGCCAGCAGCTTATCCCTAGCCGTGCCACAAGAGACCCAGTACTTC,CASSLSLAVPQETQYF
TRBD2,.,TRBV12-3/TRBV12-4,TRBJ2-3,TGTGCCAGCAGTCAGACGAGACTAGCGGGCACAGATACGCAGTATTTT,CASSQTRLAGTDTQYF
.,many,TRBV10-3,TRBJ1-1,TGTGCCATCAGTGATCCTACAGGGTCGGGGACTGAAGCTTTCTTT,CAISDPTGSGTEAFF
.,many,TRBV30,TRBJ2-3,TGTGCCTGGAGTTCAACCACAGATACGCAGTATTTT,CAWSSTTDTQYF
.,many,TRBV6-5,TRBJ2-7,TGTGCCAGCAGTTACGGGCCTGCCGTCGAGCAGTACTTC,CASSYGPAVEQYF
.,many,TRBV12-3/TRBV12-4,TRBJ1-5,TGTGCCAGCAGTTTATTGGGGTATAGCAATCAGCCCCAGCATTTT,CASSLLGYSNQPQHF
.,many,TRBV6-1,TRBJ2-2,TGTGCCAGCAGTGACTTCCCCAACACCGGGGAGCTGTTTTTT,CASSDFPNTGELFF
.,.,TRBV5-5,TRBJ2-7,TGTGCCAGCAGCTTCCACGGGATCCCCGAGCAGTACTTC,CASSFHGIPEQYF
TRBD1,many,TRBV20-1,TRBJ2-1,TGCAGTGGGCTCGAGACAGGGGCCAATGAGCAGTTCTTC,CSGLETGANEQFF
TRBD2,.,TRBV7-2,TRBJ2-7,TGTGCCAGCAGCTTCGTTCCTACTAGCGGGAGGGCCGGCGAGCAGTACTTC,CASSFVPTSGRAGEQYF
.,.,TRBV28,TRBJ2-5,TGTGCCAGCAGGTCAAGAGAGACCCAGTACTTC,CASRSRETQYF